This T cell receptor beta chain was sequenced for a study of neurological immune-mediated disorders. One entry per CDR3 protein results from TCRdb running MiXCR on the 5' RACE reads. The sample consists of tens of thousands of distinct CDR3 sequences, over 12% of them appearing once. The unsorted libraries were generated from a total of 2 million PBMCs, which had been stored in RNAlater at -80 C. This clonotype was seen many times. V trimming: 6 bases; J trimming: 15 bases; junction bases outside the gene matches: 12. The CDR3 length is 11 residues. Looked up from germline, CDR1 is DFQATT and CDR2 is SNEGSKA (reference sequence).

The chain joins TRBV20-1 to TRBJ2-3; TRBD2 matches 7 bases. The clonotype originates from a woman in her forties or fifties in good health. Material for sequencing was PBMCs. In DNA, the CDR3 is TGCAGTGCAAAGGGGCCGGGACTACATTATTTT. This gives the protein CSAKGPGLHYF.